This T cell receptor (beta chain) was observed in a study of a mutant IDH1 vaccine in newly diagnosed glioma. On the study more broadly: Most had both radiotherapy and temozolomide beforehand; others had only one.

Sample time point: baseline, week 1 (first vaccination visit). Treatment specified: pre-vaccination baseline after standard-of-care therapy. Germline trimming cut 0 bases from V and 3 bases from J; bases unmatched to any gene: 4. The CDR3 contains 15 residues. Germline V CDR1 and CDR2: SGDLS, YYNGEE. Assay used: immunoSEQ multiplex PCR; TCRdb lists only in-frame clones, some missing. The sample lists approximately 67,000 clones; around four fifths were seen once. V usage is TRBV9 and J usage is TRBJ2-7, with 9 bases fitting TRBD1. Sequences were derived from peripheral blood mononuclear cells (PBMCs), sampled from a glioma patient treated with radiotherapy, temozolomide or both. This sequence was found in a woman aged 18 to 35 with glioma. Some clones in this sample may be carry-over from other donors' samples. The CDR3 bases are TGTGCCAGCAGCGTAGCTTGGACAGGGGACTACGAGCAGTACTTC. Encoded protein: CASSVAWTGDYEQYF.